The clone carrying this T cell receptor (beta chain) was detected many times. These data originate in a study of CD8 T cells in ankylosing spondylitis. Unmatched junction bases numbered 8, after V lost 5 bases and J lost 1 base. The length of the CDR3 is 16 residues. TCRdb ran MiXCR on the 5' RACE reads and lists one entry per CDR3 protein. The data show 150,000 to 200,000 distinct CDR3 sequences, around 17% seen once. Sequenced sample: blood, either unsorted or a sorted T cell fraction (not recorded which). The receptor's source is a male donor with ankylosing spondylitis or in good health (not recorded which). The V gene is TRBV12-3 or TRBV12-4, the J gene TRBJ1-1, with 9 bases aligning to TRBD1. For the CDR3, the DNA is TGTGCCAGCAGTCCAGGGACAGGGAGGGGGAACACTGAAGCTTTCTTT. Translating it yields CASSPGTGRGNTEAFF.